The next 5 T cell receptor beta chains were all read from a single sample in a study of OX40 agonist ivuxolimab in advanced cancers. This table comes from immunoSEQ multiplex PCR, and its TCRdb copy is limited to in-frame clones, with some not included. This sample carries 65,000 to 90,000 clones, about 89% of them seen once, and the ten largest clones take 8.4%. Sample: CD4+ or CD8+ T cells sorted from blood, taken in a trial of the OX40 agonist ivuxolimab. These receptors all come from an adult with an advanced solid tumor such as melanoma, head and neck, liver or kidney cancer.

The CDR3: CASSPELGIQYF. Here the CDR3 DNA reads TGTGCCAGCAGCCCTGAGTTGGGCATTCAGTACTTC. The chain recombines TRBV4-2 with TRBJ2-4; D is unresolved. The V gene's germline CDR1 is LGHNA and CDR2 YNFKEQ. The CDR3 length is 12 residues. V lost 4 bases and J 9 bases, leaving 10 bases between the germline ends.

The rearrangement joins TRBV28 to TRBJ2-7; D may be TRBD1 (6 bases). The germline V gene encodes CDR1 MDHEN and CDR2 SYDVKM. Trimming left V 8 bases short and J 2 bases short, with 16 bases between. The CDR3 has 14 residues. CDR3 coding DNA: TGTGCCAGCCTTCAACAGGGTTCCGCCTACGAGCAGTACTTC. Its protein is CASLQQGSAYEQYF. Based on the CDR3 plus reference TRBV28 and TRBJ2-7, the full variable domain is DVKVTQSSRYLVKRTGEKVFLECVQDMDHENMFWYRQDPGLGLRLIYFSYDVKMKEKGDIPEGYSVSREKKERFSLILESASTNQTSMYLCASLQQGSAYEQYFGPGTRLTVT.

The rearrangement links TRBV7-6 to TRBJ2-3; D may be TRBD1 (6 bases). The V gene's germline CDR1 is SGHVS and CDR2 FNYEAQ. Trimming removed 5 bases from V and 4 bases from J, with 25 bases in between. The CDR3 spans 18 residues. The CDR3, as DNA: TGTGCCAGCAGCCACGTAAGGGGGTCAGCTTTGGAACCAGATACGCAGTATTTT. Translated, it gives CASSHVRGSALEPDTQYF.

V gene TRBV4-1 combines with J gene TRBJ2-2; D is unclear. The CDR3 loop spans 13 amino acids. Trimming left V 1 base short and J 4 bases short, with 4 bases between. Germline CDR1 MGHRA, CDR2 YSYEKL. The CDR3 loop reads CASSQGTTGELFF. The CDR3 DNA follows: TGCGCCAGCAGCCAAGGGACCACCGGGGAGCTGTTTTTT.

This chain uses TRBV10-1 with TRBJ1-2, with D perhaps TRBD1 (5 bases). V lost 1 base, J lost 5 bases, and 17 bases lay in between. CDR1 and CDR2 (germline): WNHNN, SYGVQD (reference sequence). This CDR3 comprises 16 residues. The CDR3 DNA reads as TGCGCCAGCAGTGAGTGTTCCACCGGGACGGTGTATGGCTACACCTTC. It encodes CASSECSTGTVYGYTF.